These T cell receptor beta chains were read from a single sample in a study of metastatic and nonmetastatic thyroid tumors. TCRdb recomputed clones from the PCR reads via MiXCR. Here the sample spans 35,000 to 50,000 clones, around 3.1% being singletons. Material: blood. Every receptor here comes from a female donor with papillary thyroid cancer or a benign thyroid nodule (not recorded which). Some clones in this sample may be carry-over from other donors' samples. Both conserved end residues are part of each CDR3. D genes are given only for firm matches. For some rows the clone size is stated as once, few or many, or as a class when expanded; others skip it.

TRBV6-5	TRBJ2-7	many	-	14	CASSYSTIGYEQYF	TGTGCCAGCAGTTACTCGACGATTGGGTACGAGCAGTACTTC
TRBV24-1	TRBJ2-3	many	-	14	CATSDRGMVDTQYF	TGTGCCACCAGTGATCGGGGGATGGTAGATACGCAGTATTTT
TRBV3-1	TRBJ1-2	many	-	15	CASSQIPPGVYGYTF	TGTGCCAGCAGCCAGATACCGCCGGGGGTCTACGGCTACACCTTC
TRBV9	TRBJ2-1	many	TRBD2	15	CASSVGGGSYNEQFF	TGTGCCAGCAGCGTAGGCGGGGGCTCCTACAATGAGCAGTTCTTC
TRBV29-1	TRBJ2-2	-	TRBD2	15	CSVKTGLADTGELFF	TGCAGCGTCAAAACGGGACTAGCGGACACCGGGGAGCTGTTTTTT
TRBV28	TRBJ2-2	-	TRBD1	17	CASSWDRRIMNTGEPFF	TGTGCCAGCAGTTGGGACAGGAGGATTATGAACACCGGGGAGCCGTTTTTT
TRBV5-1	TRBJ2-1	many	TRBD1	18	CASSLRQGALPNSNEQFF	TGCGCCAGCAGCCTTAGACAGGGGGCCCTTCCAAATAGCAATGAGCAGTTCTTC
TRBV20-1	TRBJ1-2	many	-	14	CSARVRTAYYGYTF	TGCAGTGCTAGAGTCCGGACAGCTTACTATGGCTACACCTTC
TRBV7-3	TRBJ2-2	few	-	15	CASSLRTHGAGELFF	TGTGCCAGCAGCTTGAGGACTCATGGGGCCGGGGAGCTGTTTTTT
TRBV5-1	TRBJ2-5	many	TRBD2	17	CASSPGASGVYQETQYF	TGCGCCAGCAGCCCCGGGGCTAGCGGAGTGTACCAAGAGACCCAGTACTTC
TRBV2	TRBJ2-3	medium-sized	TRBD2	16	CASSGLAISSTDTQYF	TGTGCCAGCAGTGGACTAGCGATATCTAGCACAGATACGCAGTATTTT
TRBV7-9	TRBJ2-7	many	TRBD2	13	CASSLSGRAEQYF	TGTGCCAGCAGCTTAAGCGGGAGGGCCGAGCAGTACTTC
TRBV24-1	TRBJ1-4	many	-	13	CATSSGTNEKLFF	TGTGCCACCAGTAGCGGGACAAATGAAAAACTGTTTTTT
TRBV6-2/TRBV6-3	TRBJ1-2	few	TRBD1	18	CASSPLRLDREANYGYTF	TGTGCCAGCAGTCCGCTCCGGTTGGACAGGGAAGCTAACTATGGCTACACCTTC
TRBV7-3	TRBJ2-7	many	TRBD1	15	CASSLTGTGAYEQYF	TGTGCCAGCAGCCTCACCGGGACAGGGGCCTACGAGCAGTACTTC
TRBV7-2	TRBJ2-1	many	-	14	CASSFAIPGAEQFF	TGTGCCAGCAGCTTCGCGATCCCAGGCGCTGAGCAGTTCTTC
TRBV6-4	TRBJ1-6	-	TRBD1	15	CASREGTGRYSPLHF	TGTGCCAGCAGGGAGGGGACAGGGAGGTATTCACCCCTCCACTTT
TRBV20-1	TRBJ2-5	few	TRBD2	18	CSARVPSGSAWGKETQYF	TGCAGTGCTAGAGTGCCTAGCGGGAGCGCATGGGGTAAAGAGACCCAGTACTTC
TRBV6-2/TRBV6-3	TRBJ2-5	few	-	15	CASSPLEGAGETQYF	TGTGCCAGCAGTCCCCTGGAGGGGGCGGGAGAGACCCAGTACTTT
TRBV20-1	TRBJ2-7	many	-	12	CSAKSWGGEQYF	TGCAGTGCTAAGTCCTGGGGAGGCGAGCAGTACTTC
TRBV20-1	TRBJ1-2	many	-	16	CSARNSRQAAAYGYTF	TGCAGTGCTAGAAACTCTAGACAGGCGGCGGCGTATGGCTACACCTTC
TRBV12-3/TRBV12-4	TRBJ2-3	-	TRBD1	13	CASSSQGADTQYF	TGTGCCAGCAGTTCACAGGGGGCGGATACGCAGTATTTT
TRBV27	TRBJ1-2	few	-	15	CASSLAGRRVNGYTF	TGTGCCAGCAGTTTGGCAGGACGGCGGGTGAATGGCTACACCTTC
TRBV24-1	TRBJ1-2	few	-	12	CATSRSNYGYTF	TGTGCCACCAGTCGCTCCAACTATGGCTACACCTTC
TRBV5-4	TRBJ2-5	many	-	13	CASSFSSQETQYF	TGTGCCAGCAGCTTCAGCAGCCAAGAGACCCAGTACTTC
TRBV3-1	TRBJ1-4	many	-	11	CASSQNEKLFF	TGTGCCAGCAGCCAAAATGAAAAACTGTTTTTT
TRBV30	TRBJ1-2	few	-	12	CAWSGGGYGYTF	TGTGCCTGGAGTGGGGGGGGCTATGGCTACACCTTC
TRBV2	TRBJ2-1	many	-	13	CASSDLYYNEQFF	TGTGCCAGCAGTGACCTTTACTACAATGAGCAGTTCTTC